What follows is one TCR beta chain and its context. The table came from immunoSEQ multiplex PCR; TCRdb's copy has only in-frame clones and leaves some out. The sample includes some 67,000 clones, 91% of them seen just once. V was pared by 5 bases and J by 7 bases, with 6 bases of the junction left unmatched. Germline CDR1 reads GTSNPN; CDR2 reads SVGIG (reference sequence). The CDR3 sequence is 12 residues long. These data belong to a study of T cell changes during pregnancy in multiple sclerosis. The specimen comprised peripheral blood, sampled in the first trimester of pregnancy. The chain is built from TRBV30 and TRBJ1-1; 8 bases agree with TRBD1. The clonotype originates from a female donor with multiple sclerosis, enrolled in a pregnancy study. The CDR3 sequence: CAWGQGSNEAFF. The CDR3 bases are TGTGCCTGGGGACAGGGTAGCAATGAAGCTTTCTTT.